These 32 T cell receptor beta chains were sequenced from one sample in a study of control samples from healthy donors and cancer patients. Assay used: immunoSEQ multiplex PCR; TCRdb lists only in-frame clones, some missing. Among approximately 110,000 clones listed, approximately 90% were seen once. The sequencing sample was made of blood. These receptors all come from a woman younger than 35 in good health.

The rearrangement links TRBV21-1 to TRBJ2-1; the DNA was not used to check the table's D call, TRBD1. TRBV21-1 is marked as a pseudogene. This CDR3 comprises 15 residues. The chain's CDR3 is CARRRTGPPYNEQFF. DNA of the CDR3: TGTGCCAGAAGGAGGACAGGGCCCCCCTACAATGAGCAGTTCTTC.

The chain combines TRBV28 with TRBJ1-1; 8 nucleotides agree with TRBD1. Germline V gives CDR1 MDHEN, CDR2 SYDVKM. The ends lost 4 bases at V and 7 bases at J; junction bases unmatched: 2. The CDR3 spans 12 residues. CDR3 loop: CASSSGTGEAFF. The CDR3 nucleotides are TGTGCCAGCAGTTCCGGGACAGGTGAAGCTTTCTTT. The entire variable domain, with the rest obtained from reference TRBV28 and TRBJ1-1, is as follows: DVKVTQSSRYLVKRTGEKVFLECVQDMDHENMFWYRQDPGLGLRLIYFSYDVKMKEKGDIPEGYSVSREKKERFSLILESASTNQTSMYLCASSSGTGEAFFGQGTRLTVV.

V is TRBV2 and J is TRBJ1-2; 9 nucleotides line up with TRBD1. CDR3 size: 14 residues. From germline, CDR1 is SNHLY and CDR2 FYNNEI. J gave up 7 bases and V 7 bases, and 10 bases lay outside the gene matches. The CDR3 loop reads CASKQGANVGGYTF. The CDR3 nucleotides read TGTGCCAGCAAACAGGGGGCTAATGTCGGTGGCTACACCTTC.

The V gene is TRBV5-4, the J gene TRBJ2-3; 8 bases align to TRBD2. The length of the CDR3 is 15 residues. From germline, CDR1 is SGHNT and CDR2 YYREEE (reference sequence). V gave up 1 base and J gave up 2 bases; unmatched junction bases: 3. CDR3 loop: CASSLTGLDTDTQYF. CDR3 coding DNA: TGTGCCAGCAGCTTGACGGGACTAGACACAGATACGCAGTATTTT.

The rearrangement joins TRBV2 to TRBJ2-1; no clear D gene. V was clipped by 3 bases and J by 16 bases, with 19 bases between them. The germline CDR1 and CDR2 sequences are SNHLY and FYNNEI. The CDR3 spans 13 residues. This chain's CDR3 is CASSDRESSGLFF. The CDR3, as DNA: TGTGCCAGCAGTGATCGTGAGAGTAGTGGATTATTCTTC.

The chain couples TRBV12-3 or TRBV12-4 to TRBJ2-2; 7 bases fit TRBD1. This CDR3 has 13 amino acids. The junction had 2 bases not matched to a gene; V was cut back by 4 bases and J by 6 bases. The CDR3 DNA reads TGTGCCAGCAGTTGGACAGGACCCGGGGAGCTGTTTTTT. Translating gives CASSWTGPGELFF.

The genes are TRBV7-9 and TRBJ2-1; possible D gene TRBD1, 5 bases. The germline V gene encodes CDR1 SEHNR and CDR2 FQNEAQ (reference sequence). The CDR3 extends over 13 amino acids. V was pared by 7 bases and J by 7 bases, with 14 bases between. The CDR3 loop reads CASKAARTNEQFF. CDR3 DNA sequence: TGTGCCAGCAAAGCAGCCAGGACAAATGAGCAGTTCTTC.

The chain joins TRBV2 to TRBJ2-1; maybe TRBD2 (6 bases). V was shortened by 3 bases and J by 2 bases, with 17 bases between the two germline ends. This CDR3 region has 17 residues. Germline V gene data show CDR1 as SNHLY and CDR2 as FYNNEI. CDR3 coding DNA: TGTGCCAGCAGTGACTCACCGCGGGAAAACCCCTACAATGAGCAGTTCTTC. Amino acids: CASSDSPRENPYNEQFF.

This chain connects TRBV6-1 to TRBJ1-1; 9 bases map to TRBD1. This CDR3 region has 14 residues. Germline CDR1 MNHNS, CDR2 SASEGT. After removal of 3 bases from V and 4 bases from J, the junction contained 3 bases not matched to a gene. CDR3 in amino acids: CASSEATGGTEAFF. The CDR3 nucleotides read TGTGCCAGCAGTGAGGCGACAGGGGGCACTGAAGCTTTCTTT.

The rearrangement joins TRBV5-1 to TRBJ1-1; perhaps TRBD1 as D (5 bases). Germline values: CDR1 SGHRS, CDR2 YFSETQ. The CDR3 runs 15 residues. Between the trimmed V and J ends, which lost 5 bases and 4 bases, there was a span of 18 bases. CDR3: CASSLSWAGSTEAFF. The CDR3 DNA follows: TGCGCCAGCAGTCTCTCGTGGGCAGGGTCCACTGAAGCTTTCTTT.

CDR3: CASSTSGVAVGTQYF. The CDR3 DNA reads as TGTGCCAGCAGTACGTCTGGTGTGGCTGTAGGTACGCAGTATTTT. The genes are TRBV28 and TRBJ2-3; D remains ambiguous. V lost 5 bases and J lost 8, with 20 bases in between. Germline V gene lookup returns CDR1 MDHEN and CDR2 SYDVKM. There are 15 residues in the CDR3.

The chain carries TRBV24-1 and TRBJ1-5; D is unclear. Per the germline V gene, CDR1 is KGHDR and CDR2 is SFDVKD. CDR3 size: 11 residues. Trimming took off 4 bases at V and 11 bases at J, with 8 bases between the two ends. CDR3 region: CATSEGLAQHF. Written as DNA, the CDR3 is TGTGCCACCAGTGAGGGGTTAGCCCAGCATTTT.

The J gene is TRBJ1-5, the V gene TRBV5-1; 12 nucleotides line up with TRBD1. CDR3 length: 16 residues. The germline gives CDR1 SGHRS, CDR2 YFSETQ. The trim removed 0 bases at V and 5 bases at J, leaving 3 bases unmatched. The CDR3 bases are TGCGCCAGCAGCTTGGCGGGACAGGGGGCTGATCAGCCCCAGCATTTT. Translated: CASSLAGQGADQPQHF.

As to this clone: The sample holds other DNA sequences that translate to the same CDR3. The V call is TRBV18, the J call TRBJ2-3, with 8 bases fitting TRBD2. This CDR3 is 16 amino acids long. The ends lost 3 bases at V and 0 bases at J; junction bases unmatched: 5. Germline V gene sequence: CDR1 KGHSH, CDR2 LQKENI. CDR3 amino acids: CASSPPLAGSTDTQYF. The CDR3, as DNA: TGTGCCAGCTCACCCCCCCTAGCGGGCAGCACAGATACGCAGTATTTT.

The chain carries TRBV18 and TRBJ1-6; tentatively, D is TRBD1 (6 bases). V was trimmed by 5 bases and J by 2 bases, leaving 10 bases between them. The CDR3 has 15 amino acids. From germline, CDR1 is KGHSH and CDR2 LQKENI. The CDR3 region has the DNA TGTGCCAGCTCAAGGGACAACACCTATAATTCACCCCTCCACTTT. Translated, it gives CASSRDNTYNSPLHF.

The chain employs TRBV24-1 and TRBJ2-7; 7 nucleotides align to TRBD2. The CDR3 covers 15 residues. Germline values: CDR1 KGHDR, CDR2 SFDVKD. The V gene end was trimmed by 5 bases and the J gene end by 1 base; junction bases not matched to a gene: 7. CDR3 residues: CATSGGGRGSYEQYF. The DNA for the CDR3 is TGTGCCACCAGTGGGGGGGGACGCGGATCCTACGAGCAGTACTTC.

CDR3 amino acids: CASSFSEPYGYTF. The CDR3 DNA is TGTGCCAGCAGCTTTTCGGAACCCTATGGCTACACCTTC. The V and J genes are TRBV7-9 and TRBJ1-2; D call uncertain. The CDR3 has 13 residues. V was shortened by 3 bases and J by 4 bases, with 9 bases between the two germline ends. CDR1 SEHNR and CDR2 FQNEAQ come from the germline V gene (reference sequence).

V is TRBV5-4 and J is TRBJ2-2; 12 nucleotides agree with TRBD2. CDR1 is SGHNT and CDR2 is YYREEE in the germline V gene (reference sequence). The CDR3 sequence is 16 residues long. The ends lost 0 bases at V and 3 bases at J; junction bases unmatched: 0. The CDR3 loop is CASSLGLAGDTGELFF. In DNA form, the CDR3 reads TGTGCCAGCAGCTTGGGACTAGCGGGAGACACCGGGGAGCTGTTTTTT.

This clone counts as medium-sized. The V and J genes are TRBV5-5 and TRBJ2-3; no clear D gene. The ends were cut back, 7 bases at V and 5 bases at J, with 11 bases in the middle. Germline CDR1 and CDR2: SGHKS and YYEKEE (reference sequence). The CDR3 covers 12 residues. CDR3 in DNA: TGTGCCAGCCTTTTTACGGGAGATACGCAGTATTTT. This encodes CASLFTGDTQYF.

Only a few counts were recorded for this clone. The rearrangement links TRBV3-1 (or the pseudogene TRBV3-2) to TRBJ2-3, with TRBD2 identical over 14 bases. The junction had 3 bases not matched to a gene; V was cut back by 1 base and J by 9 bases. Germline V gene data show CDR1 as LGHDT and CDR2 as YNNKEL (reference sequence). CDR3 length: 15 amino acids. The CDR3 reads CASSQGTSGRITQYF. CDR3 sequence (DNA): TGTGCCAGCAGCCAAGGGACTAGCGGGAGGATCACGCAGTATTTT.

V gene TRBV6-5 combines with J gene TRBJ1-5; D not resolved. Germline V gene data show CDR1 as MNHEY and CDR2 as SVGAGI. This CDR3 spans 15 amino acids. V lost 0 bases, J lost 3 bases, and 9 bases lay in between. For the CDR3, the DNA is TGTGCCAGCAGTTACTCAGGCAGGCCCAATCAGCCCCAGCATTTT. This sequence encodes CASSYSGRPNQPQHF.

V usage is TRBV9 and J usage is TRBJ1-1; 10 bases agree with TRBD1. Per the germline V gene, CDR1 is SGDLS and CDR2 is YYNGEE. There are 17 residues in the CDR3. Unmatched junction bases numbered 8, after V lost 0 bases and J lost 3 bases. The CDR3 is CASSVGTGGADDTEAFF. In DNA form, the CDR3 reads TGTGCCAGCAGCGTAGGGACAGGGGGGGCTGACGACACTGAAGCTTTCTTT.

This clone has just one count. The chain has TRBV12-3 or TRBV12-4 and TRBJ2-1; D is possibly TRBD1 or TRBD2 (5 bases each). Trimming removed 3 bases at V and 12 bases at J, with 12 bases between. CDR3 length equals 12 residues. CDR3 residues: CASSLRGLGQFF. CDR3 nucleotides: TGTGCCAGCAGTTTGAGGGGATTGGGGCAGTTCTTC.

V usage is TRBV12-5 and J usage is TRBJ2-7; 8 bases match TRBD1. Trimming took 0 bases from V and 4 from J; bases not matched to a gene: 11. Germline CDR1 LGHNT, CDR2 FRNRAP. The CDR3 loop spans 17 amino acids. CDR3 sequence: CASGLVPPDRARYEQYF. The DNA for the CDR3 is TGTGCTAGTGGTTTGGTTCCTCCGGACAGGGCGCGGTACGAGCAGTACTTC.

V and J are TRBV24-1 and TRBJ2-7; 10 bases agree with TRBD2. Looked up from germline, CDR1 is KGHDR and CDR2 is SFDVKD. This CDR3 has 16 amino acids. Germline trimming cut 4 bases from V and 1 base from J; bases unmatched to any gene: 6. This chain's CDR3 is CATSDPRTSGSYEQYF. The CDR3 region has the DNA TGTGCCACCAGTGACCCCAGGACTAGCGGATCCTACGAGCAGTACTTC.

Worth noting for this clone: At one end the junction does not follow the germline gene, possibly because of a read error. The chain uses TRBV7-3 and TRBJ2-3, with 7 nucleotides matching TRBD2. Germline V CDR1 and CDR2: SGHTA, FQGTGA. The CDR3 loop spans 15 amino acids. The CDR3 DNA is TGTGCAAGCAGCTTGGGTGGGACTACTTGGGATACGCAGTATTTT. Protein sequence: CASSLGGTTWDTQYF. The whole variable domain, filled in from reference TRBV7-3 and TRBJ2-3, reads GAGVSQTPSNKVTEKGKYVELRCDPISGHTALYWYRQSLGQGPEFLIYFQGTGAADDSGLPNDRFFAVRPEGSVSTLKIQRTERGDSAVYLCASSLGGTTWDTQYFGPGTRLTVL.

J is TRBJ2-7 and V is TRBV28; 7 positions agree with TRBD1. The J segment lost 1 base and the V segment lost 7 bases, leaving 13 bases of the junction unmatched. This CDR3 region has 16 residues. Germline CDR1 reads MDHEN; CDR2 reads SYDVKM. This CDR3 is CASTFSDRAASYEQYF. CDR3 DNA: TGTGCCAGCACCTTTTCCGACAGGGCGGCTTCCTACGAGCAGTACTTC.

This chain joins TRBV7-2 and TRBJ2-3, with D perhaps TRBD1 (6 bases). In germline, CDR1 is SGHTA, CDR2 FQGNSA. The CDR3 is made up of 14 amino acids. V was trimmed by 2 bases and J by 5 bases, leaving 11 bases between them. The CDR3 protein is CASSLHRDKDTQYF. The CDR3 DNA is TGTGCCAGCAGCTTACACCGGGACAAAGATACGCAGTATTTT.

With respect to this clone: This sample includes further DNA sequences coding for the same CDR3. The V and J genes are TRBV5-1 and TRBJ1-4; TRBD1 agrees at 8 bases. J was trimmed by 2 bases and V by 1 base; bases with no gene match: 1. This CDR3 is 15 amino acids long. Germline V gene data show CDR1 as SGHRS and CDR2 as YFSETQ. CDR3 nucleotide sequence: TGCGCCAGCAGCTTGACAGGGGGGACTAATGAAAAACTGTTTTTT. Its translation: CASSLTGGTNEKLFF.

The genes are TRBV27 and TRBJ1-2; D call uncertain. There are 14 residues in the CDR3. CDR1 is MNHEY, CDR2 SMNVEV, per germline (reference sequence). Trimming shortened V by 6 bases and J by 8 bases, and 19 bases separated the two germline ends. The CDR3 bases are TGTGCCAGCAGCCTAGCGCCCCGCGGGAGCGGCTACACCTTC. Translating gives CASSLAPRGSGYTF.

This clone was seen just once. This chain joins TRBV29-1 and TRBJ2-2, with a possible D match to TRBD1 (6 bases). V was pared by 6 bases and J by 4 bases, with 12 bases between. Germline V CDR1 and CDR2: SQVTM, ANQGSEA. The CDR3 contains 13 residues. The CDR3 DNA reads TGCAGCGTCCCGCAGGGGTCCACCGGGGAGCTGTTTTTT. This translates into CSVPQGSTGELFF.

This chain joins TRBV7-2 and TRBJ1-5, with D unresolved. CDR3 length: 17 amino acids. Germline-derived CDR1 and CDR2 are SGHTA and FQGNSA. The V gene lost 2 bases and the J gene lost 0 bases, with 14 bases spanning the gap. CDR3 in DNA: TGTGCCAGCAGCTTAATCCCTTTCTGGGATAGCAATCAGCCCCAGCATTTT. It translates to CASSLIPFWDSNQPQHF. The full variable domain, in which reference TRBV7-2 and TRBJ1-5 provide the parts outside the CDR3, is GAGVSQSPSNKVTEKGKDVELRCDPISGHTALYWYRQSLGQGLEFLIYFQGNSAPDKSGLPSDRFSAERTGGSVSTLTIQRTQQEDSAVYLCASSLIPFWDSNQPQHFGDGTRLSIL.